The 15 T cell receptor beta chains in this list originate from one sample, sequenced in a study of T cell repertoires in cytomegalovirus infection. TCRdb reanalysed the reads using MiXCR and keeps one entry per CDR3 protein. The sample lists about 160,000 distinct CDR3 sequences, less than 25% occurring once. Their specific antigens are unknown. The sequencing used CD8+ T cells from cultured PBMCs, collected from culture after CMV antigen stimulation. These receptors were collected from a human donor in good health (CMV status not recorded). Some clones in this sample may be carry-over from other donors' samples.

This clonotype was counted only a few times. This chain joins TRBV12-3 or TRBV12-4 and TRBJ1-6; a possible D gene is TRBD1 (5 bases). This CDR3 contains 14 residues. The V gene lost 5 bases and the J gene lost 7 bases, with 12 bases spanning the gap. The CDR3 DNA is TGTGCCAGCAGTACCAGGGTAGGAAATTCACCCCTCCACTTT. This translates into CASSTRVGNSPLHF.

This clonotype turned up a few times. J is TRBJ2-3 and V is TRBV4-1; 13 bases match TRBD2. Germline CDR1 reads MGHRA; CDR2 reads YSYEKL. The CDR3 consists of 19 residues. V shed 4 bases, J shed 4 bases, and the junction held 14 bases outside the gene matches. CDR3 DNA sequence: TGCGCCAGCAGCCCATCCAGGGGACTAGCGGGGATCCTTTCAGATACGCAGTATTTT. Translated, it gives CASSPSRGLAGILSDTQYF.

The chain has TRBV3-1 and TRBJ1-4, with 8 bases lining up with TRBD1. Trimming at V came to 0 bases and at J to 8 bases, leaving 5 bases not matched to a gene. Germline lookup yields CDR1 LGHDT and CDR2 YNNKEL (reference sequence). CDR3 size: 15 residues. The CDR3 region has the DNA TGTGCCAGCAGCCAAGAGTTGGACAGGGACGAAAAACTGTTTTTT. It is translated as CASSQELDRDEKLFF.

The CDR3 spells CASSPPGLAGDSGANVLTF. CDR3 in DNA: TGTGCCAGCAGTCCTCCGGGACTAGCGGGTGACTCTGGGGCCAACGTCCTGACTTTC. The chain uses TRBV6-1 and TRBJ2-6; TRBD2 agrees at 12 bases. The CDR3 has 19 amino acids. Germline loops: CDR1 MNHNS, CDR2 SASEGT. V was pared by 5 bases and J by 0 bases, with 8 bases of the junction left unmatched.

The chain carries TRBV7-6 and TRBJ2-3, with 7 bases that match TRBD2. Germline values: CDR1 SGHVS, CDR2 FNYEAQ. The CDR3 loop spans 17 amino acids. Trimming cost V 0 bases and J 1 base; bases outside gene matches: 7. The CDR3 region has the DNA TGTGCCAGCAGCTTAGCTAGCGGGCCGGACGGCACAGATACGCAGTATTTT. Residues: CASSLASGPDGTDTQYF.

The rearrangement links TRBV29-1 to TRBJ1-2, with TRBD1 as a possible D gene (6 bases). Germline V lookup: CDR1 SQVTM, CDR2 ANQGSEA. The ends were cut back, 5 bases at V and 2 bases at J, with 9 bases in the middle. This CDR3 is 12 amino acids long. The CDR3 sequence is CSVMDRNYGYTF. The CDR3 nucleotides are TGCAGCGTTATGGACAGAAACTATGGCTACACCTTC. The full variable domain, its missing parts supplied by reference TRBV29-1 and TRBJ1-2, is SAVISQKPSRDICQRGTSLTIQCQVDSQVTMMFWYRQQPGQSLTLIATANQGSEATYESGFVIDKFPISRPNLTFSTLTVSNMSPEDSSIYLCSVMDRNYGYTFGSGTRLTVV.

On this clonotype: A much larger clone lies a single base off, so this may be a read error. The chain carries TRBV7-2 and TRBJ1-1; D uncertain. The CDR3 is made up of 12 amino acids. The germline V gene encodes CDR1 SGHTA and CDR2 FQGNSA. V gave up 5 bases and J gave up 6 bases, with 10 bases separating them. This CDR3 is CASSIGAAEAFF. The CDR3 nucleotides are TGTGCCAGCAGCATAGGAGCGGCTGAAGCTTTCTTT.

The gene calls are TRBV10-2 and TRBJ2-2, with D uncertain. The CDR3 spans 15 residues. The V and J ends lost 2 bases and 6 bases respectively, with 13 bases between them. Germline V gives CDR1 WSHSY, CDR2 SAAADI. CDR3 sequence: CASSEIVESSGELFF. The CDR3 DNA follows: TGCGCCAGCAGTGAGATAGTCGAATCCTCCGGGGAGCTGTTTTTT.

The sample holds many counts of this clonotype. V is TRBV7-9 and J is TRBJ2-5, with D unclear. Trimming removed 3 bases at V and 1 base at J, with 0 bases between. The CDR3 is made up of 11 amino acids. The V gene's germline CDR1 is SEHNR and CDR2 FQNEAQ (reference sequence). DNA of the CDR3: TGTGCCAGCAGCTTCCAAGAGACCCAGTACTTC. It translates to CASSFQETQYF.

This chain connects TRBV7-8 to TRBJ2-1, with unresolved D. This CDR3 contains 16 residues. The V end lost 4 bases, the J end lost 4 bases, and 17 bases lay between the germline ends. The germline V gene encodes CDR1 SGHVS and CDR2 FQNEAQ. As DNA, the CDR3 is TGTGCCAGCAGCTCCCACGGGTTGGGGTCTTACAATGAGCAGTTCTTC. Protein product: CASSSHGLGSYNEQFF.

This chain joins TRBV19 and TRBJ1-1; D possibly corresponds to TRBD1 (5 bases). The ends were cut back, 0 bases at V and 1 base at J, with 9 bases in the middle. Germline V gene lookup returns CDR1 LNHDA and CDR2 SQIVND (reference sequence). The CDR3 totals 15 residues. CDR3 residues: CASSIEGTANTEAFF. CDR3 coding DNA: TGTGCCAGTAGTATAGAGGGGACGGCGAACACTGAAGCTTTCTTT.

CDR3 DNA sequence: TGTGCCAGCAGCCTTGCCCCCCGGGAGCTTAATATAGAGCAGTACTTC. Its protein is CASSLAPRELNIEQYF. V and J are TRBV7-2 and TRBJ2-7, with D maybe TRBD2 (6 bases). Trimming pared 5 bases from V and 7 bases from J, leaving 24 bases between. Germline V lookup: CDR1 SGHTA, CDR2 FQGNSA. The CDR3 consists of 16 residues.

A few counts support this clonotype. The J gene is TRBJ1-2, the V gene TRBV7-2; weak D call: TRBD1 (5 bases). The CDR3 is 14 amino acids. Looked up from germline, CDR1 is SGHTA and CDR2 is FQGNSA. With 4 bases removed from V and 8 bases from J, the gap between germline ends came to 17 bases. The CDR3 DNA is TGTGCCAGCAGCTCTAACGGGGCCCTCCGGGGCTACACCTTC. The encoded protein is CASSSNGALRGYTF.

V and J are TRBV12-3 or TRBV12-4 and TRBJ1-4; 9 bases line up with TRBD1. The CDR3 consists of 14 residues. V lost 10 bases and J lost 5; bases outside the gene matches: 8. In nucleotides, the CDR3 is TGTGCCATCAGAAAACAGGGGGCGAATGAAAAACTGTTTTTT. Its translation: CAIRKQGANEKLFF.

The V and J genes are TRBV14 and TRBJ1-2, with a tentative D call TRBD1 (6 bases). V was shortened by 2 bases and J by 1 base, with 11 bases between the two germline ends. There are 15 residues in the CDR3. Per germline, CDR1 SGHDN and CDR2 FVKESK. The CDR3 DNA follows: TGTGCCAGCAGCCAAACAGGGTTAAGTAACTATGGCTACACCTTC. Protein product: CASSQTGLSNYGYTF.